This T cell receptor (beta chain) was obtained from a study of vaccination and CD4 T cells after COVID-19. Study background: The interval from dose two to post-vaccine sampling had a median of approximately 70 days, and it ranged from 14 to 241.

Sequencing of the DNA from cultured CD4+ T cells was carried out with the Oncomine TCR Beta short-read assay. TCRdb analysed the PCR reads with MiXCR anew, one entry per CDR3 protein. This table holds 16,000 or so distinct CDR3 sequences, 44% found once. This clonotype was seen only a few times. Its cognate antigen is unknown. After removal of 0 bases from V and 2 bases from J, the junction contained 1 base not matched to a gene. Germline V gene lookup returns CDR1 ENHRY and CDR2 SYGVKD. The CDR3 covers 14 residues. Indicated treatment: approximately nine-day PBMC culture with coronavirus spike peptide pools or control peptides (ViraFEST assay). Before Alpha, Beta and Delta appeared in the US, convalescents tested positive (March–late 2020).

The material was CD4+ T cells from blood, cultured in vitro, obtained after SARS-CoV-2 vaccination. The receptor comes from a human donor who had recovered from COVID-19. The chain is built from TRBV10-3 and TRBJ2-7; 7 bases map to TRBD2. Here the CDR3 DNA reads TGTGCCATCAGTGAGTCGGGACTAACCTACGAGCAGTACTTC. This gives the protein CAISESGLTYEQYF.